The T cell receptor beta chain described here comes from a study of T cell repertoires in aging, cancer and after chemotherapy. Across the whole study: Paired samples before and after chemotherapy came from chronic lymphocytic leukemia patients on fludarabine- or bendamustine-based regimens.

A note on this clonotype: The antigen is unknown.

Broader study findings: Compared with age-matched healthy donors, untreated hematological or solid cancer patients showed higher blood TCR clonality. Rebound thymic output was suggested by rising median generation probability during chemotherapy in each cancer cohort. These repertoire data do not allow conclusions about immunological memory after chemotherapy.

CDR3 length: 13 residues. V was cut by 4 bases and J by 0 bases, with 7 bases left in between. Looked up from germline, CDR1 is MNHEY and CDR2 is SVGAGI. Amplification of TCR beta used genomic DNA extracted from peripheral blood. Multiplex touch-down PCR with TRB-A/B primers amplified rearranged V-D-J TRB sequences. TCRdb analysed the multiplex PCR reads with MiXCR anew, one entry per CDR3 protein. The data contain under 3,000 distinct CDR3 sequences, roughly 49% of them singletons. The rearrangement uses TRBV6-5 and TRBJ2-7; TRBD2 might be the D (5 bases). This receptor was obtained from a human donor with a blood cancer. The sequencing sample was made of blood. In nucleotides, the CDR3 is TGTGCCAGCAGTTTCCGGGACTCCTACGAGCAGTACTTC. The encoded protein is CASSFRDSYEQYF.